This passage covers 9 T cell receptor beta chains from one sample sequenced in a study of post-analysis software for immune sequencing data. These TCRs' antigens remain unknown. Study-wide results and caveats: TRBV segments more frequent in patients than in controls numbered a few and included TRBV5-6, TRBV5-1 and TRBV20-1.

Carried by the TCR beta cDNA libraries were unique molecular identifiers. In TCRdb, the PCR reads were re-called with MiXCR into one record per CDR3 protein. Here the sample spans more than 450,000 distinct CDR3 sequences, around 44% being singletons. Material: blood. The receptors originated from a girl aged 10-17 years with multiple sclerosis.

About this clonotype: The junction does not match germline at one end; this may be a read error. The chain employs TRBV27 and TRBJ2-5, with D tentatively TRBD2 (6 bases). TRBJ2-7 explains the end of the DNA better; the J call may be wrong. Germline CDR1 reads MNHEY; CDR2 reads SMNVEV (reference sequence). The CDR3 loop spans 14 amino acids. This chain's CDR3 is CASSFRGTSCEQYF. For the CDR3, the DNA is TGTGCCAGCAGTTTTCGGGGGACCTCCTGCGAGCAGTACTTC.

J is TRBJ1-1 and V is TRBV29-1; D might be TRBD1 (5 bases). The germline CDR1 and CDR2 sequences are SQVTM and ANQGSEA. Trimming stripped 5 bases from V and 2 bases from J, with 15 bases between. This CDR3 contains 14 residues. CDR3 coding DNA: TGCAGCGTTCAACGGGGGGGTGGAAACACTGAAGCTTTCTTT. Translated: CSVQRGGGNTEAFF.

The V call is TRBV3-1, the J call TRBJ2-1; TRBD2 matches 10 bases. The CDR3 extends over 17 amino acids. CDR1 is LGHDT and CDR2 is YNNKEL in the germline V gene (reference sequence). After removal of 0 bases from V and 8 bases from J, the junction contained 10 bases not matched to a gene. In nucleotides, the CDR3 is TGTGCCAGCAGCCAAGACTCCCTGGGGACTAGCGAAGATGAGCAGTTCTTC. This codes for CASSQDSLGTSEDEQFF.

The chain couples TRBV19 to TRBJ2-1; 13 positions match TRBD2. Trimming at V came to 2 bases and at J to 8 bases, leaving 3 bases not matched to a gene. The CDR3 sequence is 15 residues long. CDR1 LNHDA and CDR2 SQIVND come from the germline V gene (reference sequence). CDR3 DNA: TGTGCCAGTAGTATACGACTAGCGGGAGGTCATGAGCAGTTCTTC. This sequence encodes CASSIRLAGGHEQFF.

The CDR3 nucleotides are TGCAGTGCTCCGGGACAGGGGTCGGACGAGCAGTACTTC. Its protein is CSAPGQGSDEQYF. V is TRBV20-1 and J is TRBJ2-7; 10 bases map to TRBD1. With V trimmed by 5 bases and J by 5 bases, 6 bases remained unmatched. This CDR3 comprises 13 residues. Germline V gene data show CDR1 as DFQATT and CDR2 as SNEGSKA (reference sequence).

The CDR3 here is CSAQTGDQPQHF. CDR3 sequence (DNA): TGCAGTGCGCAGACAGGGGATCAGCCCCAGCATTTT. The chain combines TRBV20-1 with TRBJ1-5, with 8 bases identical to TRBD1. This CDR3 spans 12 amino acids. After removal of 6 bases from V and 5 bases from J, the junction contained 3 bases not matched to a gene. Per the germline V gene, CDR1 is DFQATT and CDR2 is SNEGSKA (reference sequence).

This sequence joins TRBV29-1 and TRBJ2-1; possible D gene TRBD2, 6 bases. Trimming cost V 0 bases and J 8 bases, with 11 bases left between them. CDR3 length: 13 residues. Germline loops: CDR1 SQVTM, CDR2 ANQGSEA. The chain's CDR3 is CSVEDPLAYEQFF. The CDR3 DNA is TGCAGCGTTGAAGATCCACTAGCCTATGAGCAGTTCTTC.

J is TRBJ1-1 and V is TRBV7-9, with D possibly matching TRBD1 (5 bases). Deletions cut 2 bases from V and 4 bases from J, with 14 bases between. The CDR3 extends over 15 amino acids. CDR1 is SEHNR and CDR2 is FQNEAQ in the germline V gene (reference sequence). CDR3 coding DNA: TGTGCCAGCAGCTTACGCAGGGAACCCAGCACTGAAGCTTTCTTT. Amino acids: CASSLRREPSTEAFF.

The CDR3: CASSLRAGGLIRETQYF. CDR3 nucleotide sequence: TGTGCCAGCAGCCTGAGGGCGGGGGGGCTAATTAGAGAGACCCAGTACTTC. The chain joins TRBV7-8 to TRBJ2-7, with TRBD2 matching over 9 bases. The J call may be faulty, since TRBJ2-5 better matches the DNA end. The CDR3 spans 17 residues. Looked up from germline, CDR1 is SGHVS and CDR2 is FQNEAQ.